These 10 T cell receptor beta chains came from one sample sequenced in a study of blood T cells in healthy people across ages. Combining a sample-barcoded 5' primer with a J-beta primer mix, a second PCR ran for roughly 7 to 12 cycles. TCRdb reprocessed the 5' RACE reads with MiXCR, giving one entry per CDR3 protein. The data show about 570,000 distinct CDR3 sequences, 27% seen once. Sequences were obtained from blood. The receptor set was obtained from a woman in her 70s in good health.

There are a few counts of this clonotype. The rearrangement links TRBV11-2 to TRBJ2-2, with D possibly being TRBD2 (6 bases). V was pared by 5 bases and J by 7 bases, with 20 bases between. CDR1 is SGHAT and CDR2 is FQNNGV in the germline V gene. The CDR3 sequence is 16 residues long. DNA of the CDR3: TGTGCCAGCAGCCCTTTCCCGGGAGCCATGGGCGGGGAGCTGTTTTTT. This translates into CASSPFPGAMGGELFF.

The V gene is TRBV6-6, the J gene TRBJ1-6; 7 nucleotides agree with TRBD1. The germline V gene encodes CDR1 MNHNY and CDR2 SVGAGI (reference sequence). The trim removed 7 bases at V and 2 bases at J, leaving 17 bases unmatched. The CDR3 spans 19 residues. The CDR3 sequence: CASTPLSAQGTAYNSPLHF. The CDR3 DNA reads TGTGCCAGCACCCCCTTGTCAGCACAGGGGACCGCCTATAATTCACCCCTCCACTTT.

The gene calls are TRBV18 and TRBJ2-7, with D maybe TRBD1 (6 bases). V was shortened by 4 bases and J by 3 bases, with 10 bases between the two germline ends. The CDR3 spans 13 residues. Germline CDR1 KGHSH, CDR2 LQKENI. This chain's CDR3 is CASSLQGDYEQYF. DNA of the CDR3: TGTGCCAGCTCACTACAGGGAGACTACGAGCAGTACTTC. The complete variable domain, with remaining parts taken from reference TRBV18 and TRBJ2-7, reads NAGVMQNPRHLVRRRGQEARLRCSPMKGHSHVYWYRQLPEEGLKFMVYLQKENIIDESGMPKERFSAEFPKEGPSILRIQQVVRGDSAAYFCASSLQGDYEQYFGPGTRLTVT.

The gene calls are TRBV7-8 and TRBJ2-1; 8 bases line up with TRBD2. Germline loops: CDR1 SGHVS, CDR2 FQNEAQ. The CDR3 length is 13 residues. Germline trimming cut 5 bases from V and 8 bases from J; bases unmatched to any gene: 5. The CDR3 here is CASSPGGFDEQFF. The CDR3 nucleotides read TGTGCCAGCAGCCCGGGAGGGTTCGATGAGCAGTTCTTC.

This clonotype was detected a few times. The chain joins TRBV5-1 to TRBJ1-2; no reliable D call. The CDR3 is 13 residues long. Per the germline V gene, CDR1 is SGHRS and CDR2 is YFSETQ. Trimming pared 0 bases from V and 8 bases from J, leaving 11 bases between. The CDR3 sequence: CASSLEGLGGYTF. The CDR3 DNA is TGCGCCAGCAGCTTGGAGGGATTGGGCGGCTACACCTTC. Filled out from reference TRBV5-1 and TRBJ1-2, the complete variable domain reads KAGVTQTPRYLIKTRGQQVTLSCSPISGHRSVSWYQQTPGQGLQFLFEYFSETQRNKGNFPGRFSGRQFSNSRSEMNVSTLELGDSALYLCASSLEGLGGYTFGSGTRLTVV.

This sequence joins TRBV5-1 and TRBJ2-1, with D tentatively TRBD1 or TRBD2 (6 bases each). The end of the DNA fits TRBJ2-5 better, so the J call may be wrong. CDR1 and CDR2 from the germline V gene are SGHRS and YFSETQ. The CDR3 sequence is 13 residues long. The CDR3 DNA sequence: TGCGCCAGCACGTCGGGGGCTGGAGAGACCCAGTACTTC. Translation: CASTSGAGETQYF.

This clonotype was recorded a few times. The genes are TRBV29-1 and TRBJ1-2; TRBD1 is a possible D gene (6 bases). CDR1 is SQVTM and CDR2 is ANQGSEA in the germline V gene. This CDR3 has 11 amino acids. V gave up 4 bases and J gave up 11 bases, with 14 bases separating them. The CDR3 bases are TGCAGCGTTGGGACAGATATAGGGTACACCTTC. As protein: CSVGTDIGYTF.

The chain links TRBV7-9 to TRBJ2-1; 7 bases match TRBD1. The V segment lost 5 bases and the J segment 7 bases; nucleotides outside the gene matches: 11. CDR1 and CDR2 from the germline V gene are SEHNR and FQNEAQ (reference sequence). This CDR3 region has 15 residues. The CDR3 DNA sequence: TGTGCCAGCAGCGACCAAGGGACAGTCAGGAATGAGCAGTTCTTC. It codes for CASSDQGTVRNEQFF.

Note on this clonotype: This clone may be a read error of a much larger clone one base away. The chain has TRBV7-2 and TRBJ2-4, with a weak D call TRBD1 (6 bases). CDR3 length: 13 amino acids. Germline CDR1 and CDR2: SGHTA and FQGNSA. The germline V and J ends were trimmed by 2 bases and 15 bases, with 17 bases remaining between them. This CDR3 reads CASSLTWGQKMYF. As DNA, the CDR3 is TGTGCCAGCAGCTTAACGTGGGGACAAAAGATGTACTTC. Filled out from reference TRBV7-2 and TRBJ2-4, the complete variable domain reads GAGVSQSPSNKVTEKGKDVELRCDPISGHTALYWYRQSLGQGLEFLIYFQGNSAPDKSGLPSDRFSAERTGGSVSTLTIQRTQQEDSAVYLCASSLTWGQKMYFGAGTRLSVL.

The chain carries TRBV20-1 and TRBJ2-3; perhaps TRBD2 as D (6 bases). CDR3 length equals 16 residues. V lost 2 bases to trimming and J lost 3 bases, with 18 bases between them. CDR1 is DFQATT and CDR2 is SNEGSKA in the germline V gene (reference sequence). This CDR3 reads CSARRFRAGSTDTQYF. DNA for the CDR3: TGCAGTGCTAGAAGGTTTCGGGCGGGGAGTACAGATACGCAGTATTTT.